The clone carrying this TCR beta chain appeared a single time. PCR was performed using 60 Vbeta and 13 Jbeta primers. TCRdb's copy holds only in-frame clones and misses some; the assay was immunoSEQ multiplex PCR. This sample has hundreds of thousands of clones, with about 77% found just once. The data were taken from a study of cytomegalovirus exposure and HLA in healthy donors. Study summary: Ancestry clustering placed about 86% of several hundred genotyped donors in the Caucasian-associated cluster.

Germline V gene sequence: CDR1 MNHNY, CDR2 SVGAGI (reference sequence). The CDR3 extends over 16 amino acids. J gave up 0 bases and V 0 bases, and 2 bases lay outside the gene matches. Sequenced material: PBMCs. This chain uses TRBV6-6 with TRBJ2-1; 7 bases map to TRBD2. The clonotype originates from a woman aged 25-40 years in good health and CMV-seronegative. The CDR3 DNA sequence: TGTGCCAGCAGTTACTCAAGCGGGGACTCCTACAATGAGCAGTTCTTC. This codes for CASSYSSGDSYNEQFF.